This TCR beta chain stems from a study of T cells in Graves' hyperthyroidism and ophthalmopathy. General study results and limits: Blood held most thyroid clonotypes expanded above 0.001 frequency. Ophthalmopathy was predicted by the model a median of roughly 6 months ahead of onset. Stable hyperthyroidism and ophthalmopathy were separated using 13 V-J signatures.

Details on this clonotype: Antigen: not known.

Using RNA transcripts as the source, TCR beta CDR3 regions were amplified. A first-round RT-PCR of the TCR CDR3 used the HTBI primer set. MiXCR, applied by TCRdb to the multiplex PCR reads, yields one record per CDR3 protein. The top ten clones hold roughly 7.2% of a sample with hundreds of thousands of distinct CDR3 sequences, just under 45% of them seen once. CDR1 is SEHNR and CDR2 is FQNEAQ in the germline V gene (reference sequence). The V and J ends lost 5 bases and 4 bases respectively, with 20 bases between them. The CDR3 loop spans 16 amino acids. Diagnoses rested on clinical symptoms, serum thyroxine and TRAb, thyroid ultrasound and orbital computed tomography.

Material for sequencing was peripheral blood or thyroid tissue (not recorded which). The J gene is TRBJ2-5, the V gene TRBV7-9; weak D call: TRBD2 (6 bases). The origin of this receptor is an adult man with Graves' disease, either hyperthyroidism or ophthalmopathy (not recorded which). This chain's CDR3 is CASSRTGTPFGETQYF. As DNA, the CDR3 is TGTGCCAGCAGCCGAACCGGGACTCCCTTCGGAGAGACCCAGTACTTC.